The TCR beta chain described here comes from a study of OX40 agonist ivuxolimab in advanced cancers. Whole-study context: A male proportion of over 75% was recorded, with mean age around 55 years and range about 23 to 90. Two cutaneous melanoma patients and one hepatocellular carcinoma patient, three in all, had partial responses.

About this clone: Its target is unknown.

The study, taken as a whole, reports: Expanded clones were, on average, more numerous in CD8+ T cells than in CD4+.

Excluded were patients having autoimmune disease history or systemic immunosuppression. The CDR3 has 15 residues. V lost 8 bases and J lost 2, with 19 bases in between. In germline, CDR1 is SGHTA, CDR2 FQGNSA. Using immunoSEQ multiplex PCR, the repertoire was profiled, and TCRdb retains in-frame clones only, with some absent. The sample includes around 89,000 clones, roughly 90% of them seen just once. The sequenced sample was CD4+ or CD8+ T cells sorted from blood, obtained in a trial of the OX40 agonist ivuxolimab. This TCR was recovered from an adult with an advanced solid tumor such as melanoma, head and neck, liver or kidney cancer. The chain links TRBV7-2 to TRBJ2-7; either TRBD1 or TRBD2 may fit D (7 bases each). The CDR3 DNA reads TGTGCCAGCGCCAACCAGGGGGGGTTGGCCTACGAGCAGTACTTC. It codes for CASANQGGLAYEQYF.